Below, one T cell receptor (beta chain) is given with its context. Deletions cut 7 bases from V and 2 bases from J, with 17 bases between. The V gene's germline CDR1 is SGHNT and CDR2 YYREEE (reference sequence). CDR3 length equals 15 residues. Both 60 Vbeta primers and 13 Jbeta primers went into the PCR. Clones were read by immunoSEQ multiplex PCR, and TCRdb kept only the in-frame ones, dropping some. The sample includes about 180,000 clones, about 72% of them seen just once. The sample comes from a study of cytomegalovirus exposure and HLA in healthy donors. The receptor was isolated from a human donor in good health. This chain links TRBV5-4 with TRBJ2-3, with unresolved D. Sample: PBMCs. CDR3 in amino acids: CASARRASDTDTQYF. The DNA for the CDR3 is TGTGCCAGCGCGAGAAGAGCTTCCGACACAGATACGCAGTATTTT.